This paragraph reports one TCR beta chain. This clonotype showed up many times. No antigen is known for it. Base qualities are not at hand, and no much larger clone is one base apart. The sample is drawn from a study of human T cells and chemical hapten exposure listed by TCRdb under 2021. In the study overall: For sensitization, 2% DPC in acetone was applied to an approximately 2 cm by approximately 2 cm area of upper inner arm skin. Around 30 alopecia patients provided blood for TCR sequencing at one to four time points (pre-sensitization, 2, 6 and 24 weeks). The study tracked peripheral blood TCR repertoire changes in vivo during primary and secondary sensitization to the hapten diphenylcyclopropenone (DPC) in alopecia patients. Throughout the roughly 25-week study period, patients were also given weekly therapeutic DPC doses on the scalp. Libraries were combined into a pool for sequencing, and differences in TCR yield between samples came mainly from small differences in library volumes within the pool. Blood samples were taken from patients before sensitization (week 0) and then at 2, 6 and about 24 weeks after DPC sensitization. Alopecia areata with under or over 50% scalp involvement, alopecia totalis and alopecia universalis were represented in the patient cohort, which was mostly female. Patch tests used Finn chambers with 0.01% DPC on the upper back, scored after 6 days by International Contact Dermatitis Research Group standards. Here is what the overall study found, with its caveats: DPC sensitization did not change how many TCRs were above 1 in 1000 frequency, and no evidence was found of alterations in global repertoire structure. Because every patient had alopecia, a presumed autoimmune disease, the patients' immune response might differ from that of healthy individuals. Compared with pre-sensitization or healthy control sets, expanded TCRs formed significantly more large CDR3 similarity clusters, which is consistent with antigen-driven responses. The number of PT1 expanded TCRs positively correlated with patch test score, significant at thresholds 8, 16 and 32 but not 4. Repeated subsampling changed both the strength of the expansion versus patch-test correlation and the threshold at which that correlation became significant.

From the cysteine through the phenylalanine, the CDR3 covers 16 amino acids. Just the 48-base CDR3 DNA is kept, in frame starting at base 1. Ends trimmed: V by 5 bases, J by 5 bases; bases unmatched to a gene: 10. Per the germline V gene, MNHEY is the CDR1 and SVGEGT is the CDR2. The receptor library was made with RACE. Sequencing was carried out with a NextSeq 500. Library preparation attached unique molecular identifiers to individual cDNA molecules for quantitative, reproducible TCR counting. From each blood RNA sample, both TCR alpha and TCR beta chains were sequenced. Concerning the study's data processing: A median of about 87,000 TCRs per sample was observed, with a range of about 23,224 to 690,600. The Decombinator software suite was used to annotate the V, J and CDR3 of the TCR reads. For the PS versus PT1 abundance plots, all samples were subsampled to the same number of TCRs (28,000). TCRs were defined as expanded if absent before sensitization and observed at least eight times at the 2-week time point. The public reads were reanalyzed by TCRdb: fastp trimming at Q25, MiXCR alignment, in-frame beta chains only. Identical CDR3 protein sequences are pooled into one entry, listed with their most common genes and DNA. The V and J calls follow TCRdb's processing rather than the paper's. For this sample the table gives roughly 96,000 distinct CDR3 sequences, of which about 9.6% were detected only once. Of the sample, around 2% falls within the top ten clones.

Interpreted using the paper, the time point label stands for: patch test 2, 6 weeks after DPC sensitization. The label giving this sample's treatment or condition can be read as: therapeutic diphenylcyclopropenone sensitization with weekly scalp DPC. At each patch-test visit, blood was drawn before the patch test was applied. To be eligible, patients had to be aged 18 to 70, diagnosed with alopecia and judged suitable for DPC therapy, while pregnant patients were excluded. Total RNA was extracted from unfractionated whole blood collected in Tempus Blood RNA tubes. Here the chain combines TRBV6-2 or TRBV6-3 and TRBJ2-1; 9 central bases correspond to TRBD2. The receptor comes from a woman aged 35 to 49 with alopecia areata. Some clones in this sample may be carry-over from other donors' samples. The sample in question was whole blood, obtained in connection with sensitization to the hapten diphenylcyclopropenone (DPC). CDR3 region: CASSGPSGAPNNEQFF. Here is the DNA: TGTGCCAGCAGTGGCCCTAGCGGGGCACCTAACAATGAGCAGTTCTTC.